The 15 T cell receptor beta chains given below trace back to one sample, sequenced in a study of post-analysis software for immune sequencing data. These receptors' antigens are unknown. The TCR beta cDNA libraries contained unique molecular identifiers. One entry per CDR3 protein results from TCRdb running MiXCR on the PCR reads. The repertoire has 350,000 to 500,000 distinct CDR3 sequences, more than 30% of them found once; the top ten carry 6% to 9%. Findings and limits, study-wide: When patients were compared with controls, 4 or 5 TRBV segments were more frequent, TRBV5-6, TRBV5-1 and TRBV20-1 among them.

Sequencing was carried out using blood. These receptors were taken from a girl aged 2-15 years with multiple sclerosis.

The V call is TRBV5-1, the J call TRBJ1-1, with D unclear. V gave up 4 bases and J gave up 0 bases, with 10 bases separating them. The CDR3 contains 14 residues. The V gene's germline CDR1 is SGHRS and CDR2 YFSETQ. The CDR3 sequence is CASSGSNLNTEAFF. The CDR3 bases are TGCGCCAGCAGCGGGTCAAACTTGAACACTGAAGCTTTCTTT.

The V call is TRBV10-3, the J call TRBJ2-3, with 8 bases aligning to TRBD2. V trimming: 4 bases; J trimming: 3 bases; junction bases outside the gene matches: 6. CDR3 length: 15 amino acids. CDR1 and CDR2 (germline): ENHRY, SYGVKD. The CDR3 reads CAISAGTSSTDTQYF. As DNA, the CDR3 is TGTGCCATCAGTGCCGGGACTAGTTCTACAGATACGCAGTATTTT.

V is TRBV7-9 and J is TRBJ1-2; no firm D call. Looked up from germline, CDR1 is SEHNR and CDR2 is FQNEAQ (reference sequence). This CDR3 has 15 amino acids. Trimming took 5 bases from V and 5 from J, leaving 18 bases between them. The CDR3 DNA reads TGTGCCAGCAGCCGAGTTATGGGCCAGGAGTATGGCTACACCTTC. This sequence encodes CASSRVMGQEYGYTF.

Of note for this clonotype: Since a much larger clone is just one base distant, this may be a read error. V is TRBV4-2 and J is TRBJ2-7; TRBD1 or TRBD2 may be the D gene (5 bases each). This CDR3 has 15 residues. Germline-derived CDR1 and CDR2 are LGHNA and YNFKEQ. CDR3 amino acids: CASSRYKGRDEERYF. Here the CDR3 DNA reads TGTGCCAGCAGCCGGTACAAGGGACGCGACGAAGAGCGGTACTTC.

The J gene is TRBJ2-1, the V gene TRBV15; possible D gene TRBD1, 5 bases. V was shortened by 6 bases and J by 3 bases, with 12 bases between the two germline ends. This CDR3 region has 14 residues. Germline assignment: CDR1 LNHNV and CDR2 YYDKDF (reference sequence). The CDR3 DNA sequence: TGTGCCACCAGGGATTATAGGGGCTACAATGAGCAGTTCTTC. It translates to CATRDYRGYNEQFF.

This clonotype was seen many times. The chain joins TRBV2 to TRBJ2-5, with TRBD1 identical over 10 bases. The better agreement between TRBJ2-7 and the DNA end casts doubt on the J call. The CDR3 totals 13 residues. The germline V gene encodes CDR1 SNHLY and CDR2 FYNNEI. CDR3 DNA: TGTGCCAGCAGTTGGACAGGGGGTAACGAGCAGTACTTC. It encodes CASSWTGGNEQYF.

A single count supports this clonotype. V and J are TRBV20-1 and TRBJ1-5, with D perhaps matching TRBD1 (6 bases). CDR1 and CDR2 (germline): DFQATT, SNEGSKA (reference sequence). This CDR3 region has 15 residues. Deletions cut 0 bases from V and 6 bases from J, with 15 bases between. The CDR3 coding sequence is TGCAGTGCTAGAGAAGGGGGGGGAGTGGGTCAGCCCCAGCATTTT. The encoded protein is CSAREGGGVGQPQHF.

The chain links TRBV12-5 to TRBJ2-1, with 7 bases lining up with TRBD2. With V trimmed by 4 bases and J by 2 bases, 2 bases remained unmatched. The CDR3 loop spans 14 amino acids. Per the germline V gene, CDR1 is LGHNT and CDR2 is FRNRAP. CDR3 sequence (DNA): TGTGCTAGTGGTTCCGGACTAGCCTACAATGAGCAGTTCTTC. It codes for CASGSGLAYNEQFF.

This clonotype was seen a few times. This chain joins TRBV10-3 and TRBJ2-3; 10 nucleotides line up with TRBD2. The V gene's germline CDR1 is ENHRY and CDR2 SYGVKD. The CDR3 is 16 amino acids. V gave up 3 bases and J gave up 1 base; unmatched junction bases: 4. CDR3 protein: CAISDPGTSGTDTQYF. The CDR3 DNA sequence: TGTGCCATCAGTGACCCCGGGACTAGCGGCACAGATACGCAGTATTTT.

V and J are TRBV14 and TRBJ1-6, with D perhaps matching TRBD1 (6 bases). Per germline, CDR1 SGHDN and CDR2 FVKESK. The CDR3 contains 16 residues. V was cut by 0 bases and J by 7 bases, with 13 bases left in between. The DNA of the CDR3 is TGTGCCAGCAGCCAAGATGGCAGGGGTTACAATTCACCCCTCCACTTT. Amino acid sequence: CASSQDGRGYNSPLHF.

V usage is TRBV15 and J usage is TRBJ2-5; no definite D call. The CDR3 is 14 residues long. Germline lookup yields CDR1 LNHNV and CDR2 YYDKDF (reference sequence). V was clipped by 2 bases and J by 5 bases, with 12 bases between them. The DNA of the CDR3 is TGTGCCACCAGCAGACCGGATTCTGGGGAGACCCAGTACTTC. It encodes CATSRPDSGETQYF.

Worth noting for this clonotype: Relative to the germline gene, one junction end is altered; a read error may explain this. V gene TRBV6-5 combines with J gene TRBJ2-7; the match to TRBD1 covers 8 bases. This CDR3 comprises 15 residues. Germline V gene sequence: CDR1 MNHEY, CDR2 SVGAGI. The CDR3: CASRPDRGEVYEQNF. As DNA, the CDR3 is TGTGCCAGCAGACCCGACAGGGGCGAGGTCTACGAGCAGAACTTC.

The chain links TRBV10-3 to TRBJ2-1, with D tentatively TRBD1 (6 bases). Trimming removed 0 bases at V and 6 bases at J, with 12 bases between. Per the germline V gene, CDR1 is ENHRY and CDR2 is SYGVKD. There are 15 residues in the CDR3. CDR3 sequence reads: CAISESSIGGNEQFF. The CDR3 DNA is TGTGCCATCAGTGAGTCGTCCATAGGGGGCAATGAGCAGTTCTTC.

The gene calls are TRBV10-3 and TRBJ2-1, with D uncertain. The V gene lost 4 bases and the J gene lost 2 bases, with 12 bases spanning the gap. Germline-derived CDR1 and CDR2 are ENHRY and SYGVKD. The CDR3 is made up of 15 amino acids. Written as DNA, the CDR3 is TGTGCCATCAGTGTTCGTCGAACCCCCTACAATGAGCAGTTCTTC. This gives the protein CAISVRRTPYNEQFF.

Note on this clonotype: This may come from a read error, since a much larger clone is one base off. The chain carries TRBV4-1 and TRBJ2-1; TRBD2 matches at 8 bases. Germline CDR1 MGHRA, CDR2 YSYEKL. V lost 1 base, J lost 12 bases, and 20 bases stayed unmatched. The CDR3 runs to 18 residues. CDR3 nucleotide sequence: TGCGCCAGCAGCCAAGTTACGAGCGGGGGCCACCGGGTACATGGGCAGTTCTTC. Amino acid sequence: CASSQVTSGGHRVHGQFF.